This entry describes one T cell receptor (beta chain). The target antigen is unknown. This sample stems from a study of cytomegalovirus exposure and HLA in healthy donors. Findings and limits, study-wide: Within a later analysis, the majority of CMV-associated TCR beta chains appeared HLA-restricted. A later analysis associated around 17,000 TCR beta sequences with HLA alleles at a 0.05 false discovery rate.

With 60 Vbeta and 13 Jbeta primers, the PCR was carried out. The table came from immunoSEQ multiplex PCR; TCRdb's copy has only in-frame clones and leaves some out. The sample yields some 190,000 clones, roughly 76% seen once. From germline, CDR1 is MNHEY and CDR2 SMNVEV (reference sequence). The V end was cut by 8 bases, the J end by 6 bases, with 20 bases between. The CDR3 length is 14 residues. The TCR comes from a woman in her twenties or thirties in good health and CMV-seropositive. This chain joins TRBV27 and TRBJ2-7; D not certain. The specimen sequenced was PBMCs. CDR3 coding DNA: TGTGCCAGCTGCGCCCGCAGGCAGGCATGCGAGCAGTACTTC. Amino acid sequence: CASCARRQACEQYF.